This T cell receptor beta chain was observed in a study of beta chain features in type 1 diabetes (dated by TCRdb to between 2017 and 2018). Looking at the study overall: No differences in mean age, gender distribution, total cell number or subset yield were found between patients and healthy donors. A total of 85 million to 140 million sorted cells were examined across all samples, and a strong correlation was observed between cell number per subset and RNA yield. The study compared TCRB repertoires of sorted circulating CD4+ T cell subsets between recently diagnosed type 1 diabetes patients and matched healthy donors. Naive and central memory subsets were obtained from all 28 donors, but regulatory and stem cell-like memory subsets were isolated from only 8 patients and 8 healthy donors.

From each donor, a single peripheral blood sample of around 120 mL on average was drawn into heparinised tubes. Naive, central memory, regulatory and stem cell-like memory CD4+ T cells were sorted on a BD FACSAria II using a panel including CD45RO, CCR7, CD25, CD127, CD95 and CD27. Purity was above 95% for every sorted population. PBMCs were separated immediately by Lymphoprep density gradient centrifugation and were stained directly, without being cultured. To minimize batch effects, samples were stained and sorted in pairs, one healthy donor with one patient per experiment. The entire amount of isolated RNA was reverse transcribed using the High Capacity cDNA Reverse Transcription Kit, so the sequenced TCRB transcripts were expressed ones. Deep immunoSEQ sequencing was applied to naive, central memory and regulatory T cell samples, giving an average of roughly 3.5 million total reads per sample. Sorted cells were lysed in RLT buffer and RNA was extracted with DNase-treated RNeasy Micro or Mini kits, depending on cell number. Each cell subset was processed separately to prevent cross-contamination, with patient and healthy donor samples processed together. The immunoSEQ multiplex PCR was used to amplify TCRB sequences from cDNA, yielding 87-bp fragments that span the CDR3 region. Amplicons were sequenced on the Illumina HiSeq platform. In the source study's methods: PCR bias was computationally corrected using synthetic template baselines, reads within Hamming distance 2 were collapsed, and singletons that could not be merged were discarded. Reads were aligned against IMGT to assign V, D and J genes, CDR3 length and insertions or deletions at six rearrangement sites. Clonotype counts were normalized to sorted cell number within each subset before computing true diversity and Gini coefficients with the tcR R package. The overlap coefficient, calculated on TCRB nucleotide sequences, was used to measure repertoire sharing. Out-of-frame TCRB sequences from naive cells were analyzed as a proxy for the pre-selection repertoire. Entries here come from immuneACCESS through TCRdb and include only in-frame sequences with V and J called. Some clones fail to appear in such tables; in the studies checked, an unresolved V gene covers under half of the shortfall, and the cause of the remainder is unknown. That table gives V, J and clone size, and the DNA gave D and trimming. The sample table records fewer than 650,000 clones; about 16% of these occur just once. Clones ranked in the top ten supply about 0.097% of the sample.

From the germline V gene, CDR1 is SGDLS and CDR2 is YYNGEE. V loses 0 bases at its end and J loses 1 base; junction bases beyond the gene matches: 12. Taken from cysteine to phenylalanine, the CDR3 has 20 residues. Of all the DNA, just the CDR3 is kept, 60 bases in frame from base 1. On the study overall, not on this receptor specifically: In all four CD4+ subsets, TCRB CDR3 length was moderately but significantly shorter in type 1 diabetes patients. Because cDNA was sequenced instead of genomic DNA, activated cells with high expression could be over-represented, although the groups did not differ in activation or CD3 levels. Shorter templates might be favored by PCR, yet because patient and control samples were amplified and corrected together, any such skew would affect both groups equally. HLA sub-analyses involved small numbers of individuals, so any influence of HLA type on TCRB rearrangement remained unresolved. At VDJ recombination sites, type 1 diabetes patients had fewer insertions and more deleted nucleotides, which implies abnormalities in thymic rearrangement. Naive, central memory and regulatory TCRB repertoires appeared to be more similar among patients than among healthy donors.

This clone has a handful of counts. The antigen it binds to is not known. The sample holds no much larger clone one base away, and base qualities are not on file. Recombination connected TRBV9 to TRBJ1-5, and 11 junctional nucleotides match TRBD1. Sequenced sample: naive CD4+ T cells from blood. The cell subset or site label of this sample denotes: true naive CD4+ T cells. This sequence was found in a man between 18 and 29 years old in good health. The DNA reads TGTGCCAGCAGCGTAGGATGGATGGGACAGGGGGATTGGAGCAATCAGCCCCAGCATTTT. This gives the protein CASSVGWMGQGDWSNQPQHF. Supplemented by the reference TRBV9 and TRBJ1-5 proteins around the CDR3, the complete variable domain is DSGVTQTPKHLITATGQRVTLRCSPRSGDLSVYWYQQSLDQGLQFLIQYYNGEERAKGNILERFSAQQFPDLHSELNLSSLELGDSALYFCASSVGWMGQGDWSNQPQHFGDGTRLSIL.